The rows below give T cell receptor beta chains drawn from one sample of a study of T cells expressing NK-cell markers. TCRdb re-called the 5' RACE reads and shows each CDR3 protein once, DNA omitted. This sample's table reports roughly 160,000 distinct CDR3 sequences. Sequencing was carried out using blood T cells: a sorted CD56 or NKG2C T cell subset, CD4+ or CD8+ T cells, or bulk PBMC T cells (not recorded which). These receptor sequences come from a woman between 18 and 75 years old in good health. Both conserved end residues are part of each CDR3.

v_gene	j_gene	CDR3aa
TRBV24-1	TRBJ2-3	CATSDNRYTDTQYF
TRBV20-1	TRBJ2-4	CSARKVGGYDKNIQYF
TRBV12-3/TRBV12-4	TRBJ1-5	CASSWTGGVGQPQHF
TRBV12-3/TRBV12-4	TRBJ1-1	CASRVTGNTEAFF
TRBV7-2	TRBJ1-1	CASSSYSVTEAFF
TRBV27	TRBJ1-2	CASSLSGTRRYGYTF
TRBV5-6	TRBJ2-5	CASGRREKETQYF
TRBV10-3	TRBJ2-7	CAISESTLTPYEQYF
TRBV28	TRBJ2-1	CASSSSGQGDRQFF
TRBV7-3	TRBJ2-2	CASSLRSGTSNTGELFF
TRBV4-2	TRBJ2-3	CASSHGKGADTQYF
TRBV12-3/TRBV12-4	TRBJ2-3	CASSLFSGEGTQYF
TRBV15	TRBJ1-1	CATSRTPKNTEAFF
TRBV25-1	TRBJ2-4	CASSPSGTAIQYF
TRBV12-3/TRBV12-4	TRBJ2-1	CASSLMGRDNEQFF
TRBV12-3/TRBV12-4	TRBJ2-5	CASGVVSQETQYF
TRBV20-1	TRBJ2-2	CSARDFGARAGTGELFF
TRBV12-3/TRBV12-4	TRBJ2-2	CASSLLKDTGELFF
TRBV12-3/TRBV12-4	TRBJ1-1	CASSLGDMAEAFF
TRBV5-1	TRBJ2-3	CASRLEQGTDTQYF
TRBV7-2	TRBJ1-2	CASSSGTGGVYTF
TRBV6-1	TRBJ2-3	CASSDLGLYTDTQYF
TRBV29-1	TRBJ2-5	CSVDSSDPRETQYF
TRBV5-1	TRBJ1-4	CASSLDGTEEEKLFF
TRBV7-8	TRBJ2-5	CASSLGPSGGKETQYF
TRBV5-1	TRBJ2-5	CASSAPTGLETQYF